Below, 9 T cell receptor beta chains from the same sample are listed, as sequenced in a study of post-analysis software for immune sequencing data. The antigens of these receptors remain unknown. cDNA libraries of TCR beta carried unique molecular identifiers. TCRdb itself ran the PCR reads through MiXCR, one entry per CDR3 protein. Here the sample spans 820,000 or so distinct CDR3 sequences, approximately 53% being singletons. Study-level points and caveats: Patients showed TRBV5-6, TRBV5-1 and TRBV20-1 among five TRBV segments more frequent than in controls.

What was sequenced was blood. The receptors originated from a girl aged 10 to 17 with multiple sclerosis.

This chain joins TRBV20-1 and TRBJ1-1; a possible D gene is TRBD1 (6 bases). This CDR3 contains 13 residues. V was cut by 3 bases and J by 4 bases, with 12 bases left in between. CDR1 and CDR2 from the germline V gene are DFQATT and SNEGSKA (reference sequence). The CDR3, as DNA: TGCAGTGCTAGTCGTGGCAGGGGCACTGAAGCTTTCTTT. Protein product: CSASRGRGTEAFF.

Points on this clonotype: The junction shows a germline mismatch at one end, possibly a read error. This chain uses TRBV5-1 with TRBJ1-4; no reliable D call. The germline V gene encodes CDR1 SGHRS and CDR2 YFSETQ. The CDR3 is 14 amino acids. This CDR3 is CASSLEQLEEKMFF. The CDR3 DNA follows: TGCGCCAGCAGCTTGGAACAGTTGGAGGAAAAAATGTTTTTT.

This clonotype was seen a handful of times. V gene TRBV12-3 or TRBV12-4 combines with J gene TRBJ2-5, with D tentatively TRBD2 (6 bases). V was trimmed by 7 bases and J by 8 bases, leaving 14 bases between them. CDR3 length equals 12 residues. The CDR3 region is CASKDSGFTQYF. CDR3 coding DNA: TGTGCCAGCAAGGATAGCGGATTTACCCAGTACTTC.

This clonotype has more than one count but fewer than ten. This chain uses TRBV5-1 with TRBJ2-7; D is unresolved. Germline V lookup: CDR1 SGHRS, CDR2 YFSETQ. Trimming pared 0 bases from V and 0 bases from J, leaving 7 bases between. CDR3 length equals 14 residues. Here the CDR3 reads CASSLARPSYEQYF. In nucleotides, the CDR3 is TGCGCCAGCAGCTTGGCTAGACCCTCCTACGAGCAGTACTTC.

A note on this clonotype: Compared with germline, one end of the junction differs, possibly owing to a read error. This chain connects TRBV20-1 to TRBJ1-1; D might be TRBD1 (5 bases). Germline assignment: CDR1 DFQATT and CDR2 SNEGSKA (reference sequence). This CDR3 has 18 amino acids. The chain's CDR3 is CSDRDRLRMKGMNTEAFF. The CDR3 DNA follows: TGCAGTGATAGAGATCGGCTTCGTATGAAGGGGATGAACACTGAAGCTTTCTTT.

V is TRBV5-1 and J is TRBJ2-7, with 10 bases that match TRBD1. Unmatched junction bases numbered 12, after V lost 0 bases and J lost 3 bases. CDR3 length: 18 residues. CDR1 and CDR2 from the germline V gene are SGHRS and YFSETQ. This chain's CDR3 is CASSLAVPGQGRYYEQYF. In DNA form, the CDR3 reads TGCGCCAGCAGCTTGGCCGTCCCGGGACAGGGGAGGTACTACGAGCAGTACTTC. The variable domain in full, completed from reference TRBV5-1 and TRBJ2-7, reads KAGVTQTPRYLIKTRGQQVTLSCSPISGHRSVSWYQQTPGQGLQFLFEYFSETQRNKGNFPGRFSGRQFSNSRSEMNVSTLELGDSALYLCASSLAVPGQGRYYEQYFGPGTRLTVT.

The J gene is TRBJ2-1, the V gene TRBV10-3; D is uncertain. V lost 1 base to trimming and J lost 1 base, with 11 bases between them. Per the germline V gene, CDR1 is ENHRY and CDR2 is SYGVKD. The CDR3 totals 16 residues. Here the CDR3 DNA reads TGTGCCATCAGTGAGTTAGGTGGTAGTTCCTACAATGAGCAGTTCTTC. Translation: CAISELGGSSYNEQFF.

J is TRBJ2-5 and V is TRBV6-6, with 15 bases matching TRBD2. V shed 6 bases, J shed 5 bases, and the junction held 10 bases outside the gene matches. This CDR3 has 17 amino acids. CDR1 and CDR2 (germline): MNHNY, SVGAGI (reference sequence). The CDR3 DNA reads as TGTGCCAGCAGCCACGCTGGACTAGCGGGAGGGATGGAGACCCAGTACTTC. Protein sequence: CASSHAGLAGGMETQYF.

This clonotype has just a few counts. The chain links TRBV3-1 to TRBJ2-5; D may match TRBD1 or TRBD2 (7 bases each). The V gene's germline CDR1 is LGHDT and CDR2 YNNKEL (reference sequence). The V end was cut by 7 bases, the J end by 11 bases, with 20 bases between. The CDR3 extends over 13 amino acids. The CDR3 bases are TGTGCCAGCAAGTCCGAGGGGGCGGGGGAGCAGTACTTC. Protein: CASKSEGAGEQYF.